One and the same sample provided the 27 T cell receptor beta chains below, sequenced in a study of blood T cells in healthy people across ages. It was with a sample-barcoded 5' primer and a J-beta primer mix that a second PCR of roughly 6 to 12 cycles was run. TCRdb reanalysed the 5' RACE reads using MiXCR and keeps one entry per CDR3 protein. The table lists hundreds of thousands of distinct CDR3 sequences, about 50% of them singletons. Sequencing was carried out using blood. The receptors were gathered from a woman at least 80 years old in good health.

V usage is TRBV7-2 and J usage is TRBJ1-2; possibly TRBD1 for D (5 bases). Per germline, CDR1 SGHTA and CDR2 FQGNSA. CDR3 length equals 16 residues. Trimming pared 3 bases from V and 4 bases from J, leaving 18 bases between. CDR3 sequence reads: CASSLRPGLQGYGYTF. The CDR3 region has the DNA TGTGCCAGCAGCTTGAGGCCGGGACTCCAGGGCTATGGCTACACCTTC.

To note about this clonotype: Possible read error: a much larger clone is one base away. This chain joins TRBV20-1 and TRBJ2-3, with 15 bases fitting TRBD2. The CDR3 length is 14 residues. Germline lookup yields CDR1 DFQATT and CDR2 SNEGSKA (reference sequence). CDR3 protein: CRGLAGGATDTQYF. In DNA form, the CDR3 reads TGCAGGGGACTAGCGGGGGGCGCCACAGATACGCAGTATTTT.

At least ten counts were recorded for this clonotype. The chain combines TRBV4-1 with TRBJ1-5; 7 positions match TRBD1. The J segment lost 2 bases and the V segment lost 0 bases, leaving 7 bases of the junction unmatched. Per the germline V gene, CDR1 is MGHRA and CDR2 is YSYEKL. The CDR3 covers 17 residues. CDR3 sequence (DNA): TGCGCCAGCAGCCAAGATCCGGGACAGTCAGGCAATCAGCCCCAGCATTTT. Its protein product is CASSQDPGQSGNQPQHF.

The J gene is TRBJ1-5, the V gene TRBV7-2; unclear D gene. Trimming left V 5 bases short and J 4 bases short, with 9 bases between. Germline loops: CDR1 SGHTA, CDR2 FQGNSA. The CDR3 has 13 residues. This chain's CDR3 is CASSPSVNQPQHF. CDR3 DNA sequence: TGTGCCAGCAGCCCCTCGGTGAATCAGCCCCAGCATTTT.

CDR3 protein: CASSSTTAGRGMNTEAFF. For the CDR3, the DNA is TGTGCCAGCAGCTCAACCACGGCAGGCCGAGGGATGAACACTGAAGCTTTCTTT. V usage is TRBV7-3 and J usage is TRBJ1-1; D ambiguous. The CDR3 consists of 18 residues. The germline V gene has CDR1 SGHTA and CDR2 FQGTGA. V lost 4 bases, J lost 0 bases, and 21 bases lay in between.

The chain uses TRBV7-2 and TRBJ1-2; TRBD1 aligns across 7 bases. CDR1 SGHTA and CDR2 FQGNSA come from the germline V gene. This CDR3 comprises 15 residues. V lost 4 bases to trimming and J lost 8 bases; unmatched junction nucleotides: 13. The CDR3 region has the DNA TGTGCCAGCAGCTCCTTCCCTACAGGGGTCGACGGCTACACCTTC. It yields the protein CASSSFPTGVDGYTF.

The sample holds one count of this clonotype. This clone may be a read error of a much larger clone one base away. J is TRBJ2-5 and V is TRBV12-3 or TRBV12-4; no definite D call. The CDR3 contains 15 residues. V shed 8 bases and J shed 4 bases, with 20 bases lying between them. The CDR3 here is CASRRGGSARETQYF. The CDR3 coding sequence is TGTGCCAGCCGTCGAGGTGGGTCGGCTCGAGAGACCCAGTACTTC.

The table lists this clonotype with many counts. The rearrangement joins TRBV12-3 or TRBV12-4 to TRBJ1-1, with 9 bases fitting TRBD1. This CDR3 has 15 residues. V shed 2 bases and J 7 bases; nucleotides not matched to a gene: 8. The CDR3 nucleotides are TGTGCCAGCAGTTTATTTGCGGGACAGGGTCGTGAAGCTTTCTTT. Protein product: CASSLFAGQGREAFF.

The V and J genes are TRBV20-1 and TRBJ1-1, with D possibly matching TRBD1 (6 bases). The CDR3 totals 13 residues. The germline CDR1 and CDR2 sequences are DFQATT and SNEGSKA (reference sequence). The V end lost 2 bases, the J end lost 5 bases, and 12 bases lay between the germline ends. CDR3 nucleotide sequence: TGCAGTGCTAGACGGGGGGGCGAGACTGAAGCTTTCTTT. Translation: CSARRGGETEAFF.

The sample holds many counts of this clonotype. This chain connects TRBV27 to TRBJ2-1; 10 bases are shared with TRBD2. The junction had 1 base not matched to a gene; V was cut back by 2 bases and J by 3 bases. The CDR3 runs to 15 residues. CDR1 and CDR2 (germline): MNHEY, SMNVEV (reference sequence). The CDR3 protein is CASSLPSGSYNEQFF. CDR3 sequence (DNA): TGTGCCAGCAGTTTACCTAGCGGGAGCTACAATGAGCAGTTCTTC.

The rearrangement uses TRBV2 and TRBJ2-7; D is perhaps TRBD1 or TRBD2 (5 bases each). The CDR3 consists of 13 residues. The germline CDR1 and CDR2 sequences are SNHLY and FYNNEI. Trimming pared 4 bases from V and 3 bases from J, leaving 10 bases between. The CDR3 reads CASSGGGYYEQYF. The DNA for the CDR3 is TGTGCCAGCAGTGGGGGCGGGTACTACGAGCAGTACTTC.

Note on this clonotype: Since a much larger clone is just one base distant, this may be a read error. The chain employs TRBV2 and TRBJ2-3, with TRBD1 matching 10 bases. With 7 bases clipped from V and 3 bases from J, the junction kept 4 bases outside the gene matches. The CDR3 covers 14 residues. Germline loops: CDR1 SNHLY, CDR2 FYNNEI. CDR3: CASKEGQGTDTQYF. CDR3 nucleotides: TGTGCCAGCAAAGAGGGACAGGGGACAGATACGCAGTATTTT.

CDR3 coding DNA: TGTGCCAGCAGTGGGGGCCAAGCCAATGAGCAGTTCTTC. It codes for CASSGGQANEQFF. The rearrangement links TRBV28 to TRBJ2-1, with D possibly matching TRBD1 (6 bases). Germline values: CDR1 MDHEN, CDR2 SYDVKM. The CDR3 is 13 amino acids. V lost 5 bases, J lost 6 bases, and 11 bases lay in between.

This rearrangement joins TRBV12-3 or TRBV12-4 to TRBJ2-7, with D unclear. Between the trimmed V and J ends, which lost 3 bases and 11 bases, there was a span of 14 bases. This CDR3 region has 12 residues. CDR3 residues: CASSLMGSREYF. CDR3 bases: TGTGCCAGCAGTTTGATGGGGTCACGGGAGTACTTC.

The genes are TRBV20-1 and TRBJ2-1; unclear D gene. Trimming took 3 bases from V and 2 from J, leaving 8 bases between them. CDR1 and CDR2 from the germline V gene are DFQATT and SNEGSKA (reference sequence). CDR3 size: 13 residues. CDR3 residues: CSASKGAYNEQFF. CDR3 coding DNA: TGCAGTGCTAGCAAGGGCGCCTACAATGAGCAGTTCTTC.

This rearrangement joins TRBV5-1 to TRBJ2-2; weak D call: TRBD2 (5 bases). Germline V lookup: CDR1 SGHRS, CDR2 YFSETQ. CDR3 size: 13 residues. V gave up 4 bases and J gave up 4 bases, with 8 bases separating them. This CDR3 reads CASSPGSTGELFF. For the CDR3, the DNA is TGCGCCAGCAGCCCGGGAAGCACCGGGGAGCTGTTTTTT.

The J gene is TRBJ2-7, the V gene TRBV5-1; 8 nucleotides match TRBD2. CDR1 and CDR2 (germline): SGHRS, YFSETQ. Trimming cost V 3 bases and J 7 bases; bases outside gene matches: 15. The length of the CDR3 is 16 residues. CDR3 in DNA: TGCGCCAGCAGCTCAGGTCCTGTCGGGAGGGGGTTGGAGCAGTACTTC. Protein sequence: CASSSGPVGRGLEQYF.

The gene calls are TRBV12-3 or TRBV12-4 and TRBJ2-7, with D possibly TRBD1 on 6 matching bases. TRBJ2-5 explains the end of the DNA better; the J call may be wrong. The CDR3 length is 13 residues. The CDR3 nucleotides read TGTGCCAGCAGCTCCCTGGGGGCGGAGACCCAGTACTTC. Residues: CASSSLGAETQYF.

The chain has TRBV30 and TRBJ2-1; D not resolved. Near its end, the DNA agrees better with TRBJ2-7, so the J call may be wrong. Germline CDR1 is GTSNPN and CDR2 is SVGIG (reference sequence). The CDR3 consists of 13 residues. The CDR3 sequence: CAWSAYFNNEQYF. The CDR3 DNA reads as TGTGCCTGGAGCGCCTACTTTAACAATGAGCAGTACTTC.

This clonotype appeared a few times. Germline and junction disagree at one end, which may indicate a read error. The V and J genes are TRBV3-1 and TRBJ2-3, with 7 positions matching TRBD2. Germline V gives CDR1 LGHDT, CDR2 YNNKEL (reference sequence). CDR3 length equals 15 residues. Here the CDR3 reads CASSLQRGGTDMQYF. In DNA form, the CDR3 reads TGTGCCAGCAGCCTCCAGCGGGGAGGCACAGATATGCAGTATTTT.

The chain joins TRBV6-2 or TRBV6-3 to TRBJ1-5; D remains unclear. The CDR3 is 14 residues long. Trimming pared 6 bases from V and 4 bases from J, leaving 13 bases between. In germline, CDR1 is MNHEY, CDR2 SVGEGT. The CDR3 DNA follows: TGTGCCAGCAGACCCACGGGTGGGAATCAGCCCCAGCATTTT. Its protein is CASRPTGGNQPQHF.

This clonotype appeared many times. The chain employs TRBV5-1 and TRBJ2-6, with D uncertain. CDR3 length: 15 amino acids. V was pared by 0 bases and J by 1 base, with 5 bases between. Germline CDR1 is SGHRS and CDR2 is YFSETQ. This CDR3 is CASSLVKSGANVLTF. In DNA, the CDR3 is TGCGCCAGCAGCTTGGTTAAATCTGGGGCCAACGTCCTGACTTTC.

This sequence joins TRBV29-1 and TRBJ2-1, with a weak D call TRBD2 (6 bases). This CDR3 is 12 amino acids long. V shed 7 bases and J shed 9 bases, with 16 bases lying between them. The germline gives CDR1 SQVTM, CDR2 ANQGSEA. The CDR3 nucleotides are TGCAGCGCCGGGACTGGTGACGGTGAGCAGTTCTTC. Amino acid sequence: CSAGTGDGEQFF.

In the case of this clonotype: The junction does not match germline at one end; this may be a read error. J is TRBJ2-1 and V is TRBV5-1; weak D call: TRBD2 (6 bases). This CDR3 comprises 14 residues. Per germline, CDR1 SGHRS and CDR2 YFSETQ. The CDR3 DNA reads TGCGCCAGCAGCTTTAGGCTAGCGAGCAATGGGCAGTTCTTC. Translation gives CASSFRLASNGQFF.

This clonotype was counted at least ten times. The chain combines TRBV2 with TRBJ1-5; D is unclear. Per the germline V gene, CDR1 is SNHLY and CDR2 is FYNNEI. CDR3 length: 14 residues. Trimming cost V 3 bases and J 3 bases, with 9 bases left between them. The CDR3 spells CASSERRHNQPQHF. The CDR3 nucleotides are TGTGCCAGCAGTGAGCGACGCCACAATCAGCCCCAGCATTTT. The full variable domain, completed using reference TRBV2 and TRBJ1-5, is EPEVTQTPSHQVTQMGQEVILRCVPISNHLYFYWYRQILGQKVEFLVSFYNNEISEKSEIFDDQFSVERPDGSNFTLKIRSTKLEDSAMYFCASSERRHNQPQHFGDGTRLSIL.

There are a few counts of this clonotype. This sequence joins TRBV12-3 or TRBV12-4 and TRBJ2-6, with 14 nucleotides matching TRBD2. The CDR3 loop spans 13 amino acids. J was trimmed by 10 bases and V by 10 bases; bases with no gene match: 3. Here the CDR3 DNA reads TGTGCCAACGGACTAGCGGGGGGTAACGTCCTGACTTTC. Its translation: CANGLAGGNVLTF.

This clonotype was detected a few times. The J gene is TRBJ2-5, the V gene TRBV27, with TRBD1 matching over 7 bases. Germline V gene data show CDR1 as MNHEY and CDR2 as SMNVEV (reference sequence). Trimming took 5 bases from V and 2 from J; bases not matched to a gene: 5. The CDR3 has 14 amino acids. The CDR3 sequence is CASSAGTEQETQYF. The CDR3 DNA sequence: TGTGCCAGCAGTGCCGGGACAGAACAAGAGACCCAGTACTTC.